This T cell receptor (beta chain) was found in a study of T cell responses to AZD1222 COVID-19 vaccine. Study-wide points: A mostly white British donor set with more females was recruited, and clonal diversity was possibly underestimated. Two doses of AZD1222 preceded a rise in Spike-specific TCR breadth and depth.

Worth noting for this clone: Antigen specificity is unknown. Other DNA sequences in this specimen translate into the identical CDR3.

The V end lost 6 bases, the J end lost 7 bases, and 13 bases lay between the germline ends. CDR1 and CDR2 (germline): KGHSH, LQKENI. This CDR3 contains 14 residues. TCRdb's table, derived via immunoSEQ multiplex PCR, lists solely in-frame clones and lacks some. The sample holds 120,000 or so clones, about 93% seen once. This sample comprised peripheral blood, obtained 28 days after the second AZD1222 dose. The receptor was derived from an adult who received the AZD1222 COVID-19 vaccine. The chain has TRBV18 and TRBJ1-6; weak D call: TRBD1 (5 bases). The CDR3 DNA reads TGTGCCAGCTCCCAAGACAGACTCAATTCACCCCTCCACTTT. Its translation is CASSQDRLNSPLHF.